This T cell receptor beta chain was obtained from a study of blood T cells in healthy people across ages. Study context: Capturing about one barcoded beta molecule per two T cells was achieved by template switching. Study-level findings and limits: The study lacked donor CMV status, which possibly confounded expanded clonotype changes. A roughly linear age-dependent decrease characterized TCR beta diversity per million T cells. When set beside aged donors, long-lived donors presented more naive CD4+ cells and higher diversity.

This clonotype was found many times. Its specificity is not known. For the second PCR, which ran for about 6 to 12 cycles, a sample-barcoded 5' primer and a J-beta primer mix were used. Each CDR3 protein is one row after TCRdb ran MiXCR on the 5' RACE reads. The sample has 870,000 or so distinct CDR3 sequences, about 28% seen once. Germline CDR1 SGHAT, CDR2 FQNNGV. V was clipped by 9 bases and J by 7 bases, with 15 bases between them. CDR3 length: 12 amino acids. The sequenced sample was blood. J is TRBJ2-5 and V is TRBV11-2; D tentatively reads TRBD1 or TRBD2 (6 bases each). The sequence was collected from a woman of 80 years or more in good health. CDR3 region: CASTGGGVTQYF. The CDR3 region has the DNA TGTGCCAGTACTGGGGGCGGGGTGACCCAGTACTTC.